This TCR beta chain was found in a study of blood T cell repertoires in COVID-19. At the level of the study: Acute-phase and convalescent COVID-19 samples originated in the United States, Italy and Spain. The cDNA or gDNA used as material had been derived from T cells, B-cell-depleted T cells, or PBMCs.

In the authors' workflow: Reference gene primer amplification in the assay estimated nucleated cell counts. Sequenced by immunoSEQ multiplex PCR; TCRdb stores in-frame clones only, minus some. For V, J and clone size, that table is used; D and trimming come from the DNA. The table has 130,000 to 150,000 clones, approximately 88% seen once; the top ten hold roughly 4.8%. The CDR3 has 17 amino acids. The trim removed 4 bases at V and 4 bases at J, leaving 13 bases unmatched. Germline CDR1 reads MGHDK; CDR2 reads SYGVNS. V usage is TRBV25-1 and J usage is TRBJ1-2; 9 positions match TRBD1. The source material was peripheral blood. The receptor was derived from a human donor in a cohort sampled during active COVID-19. For the CDR3, the DNA is TGTGCCAGCAGTGGATCCGGGACAGGGATAACTGTCTATGGCTACACCTTC. It encodes CASSGSGTGITVYGYTF.